The clone carrying this T cell receptor (beta chain) was seen a few times. The data stem from a study of blood T cell repertoires in COVID-19. About the study: T cells, B-cell-depleted T cells, or PBMCs provided the cDNA or gDNA that served as material.

Germline V lookup: CDR1 MGHDK, CDR2 SYGVNS. J lost 4 bases, V lost 6 bases, and 0 bases had no gene match. The CDR3 covers 11 residues. The table came from immunoSEQ multiplex PCR; TCRdb's copy has only in-frame clones and leaves some out. The table records some 100,000 clones, more than 75% of them present only once. The clonotype originates from a woman aged 80 or over with active COVID-19. V usage is TRBV25-1 and J usage is TRBJ2-7, with TRBD1 matching over 7 bases. Sequencing used peripheral blood. CDR3 loop: CASSRGYEQYF. The CDR3 coding sequence is TGTGCCAGCAGCAGGGGGTACGAGCAGTACTTC.